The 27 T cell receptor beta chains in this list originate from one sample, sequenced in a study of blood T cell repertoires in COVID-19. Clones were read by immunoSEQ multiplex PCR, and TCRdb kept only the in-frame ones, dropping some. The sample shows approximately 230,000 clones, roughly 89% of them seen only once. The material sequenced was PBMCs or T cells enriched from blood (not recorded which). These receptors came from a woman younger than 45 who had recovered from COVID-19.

This CDR3 reads CASSFRDTEAFF. The CDR3 DNA reads TGTGCCAGCAGCTTCAGGGACACTGAAGCTTTCTTT. V and J are TRBV7-8 and TRBJ1-1, with D possibly TRBD1 on 5 matching bases. The V gene lost 3 bases and the J gene lost 3 bases, with 5 bases spanning the gap. Germline V gene sequence: CDR1 SGHVS, CDR2 FQNEAQ. The CDR3 is made up of 12 amino acids.

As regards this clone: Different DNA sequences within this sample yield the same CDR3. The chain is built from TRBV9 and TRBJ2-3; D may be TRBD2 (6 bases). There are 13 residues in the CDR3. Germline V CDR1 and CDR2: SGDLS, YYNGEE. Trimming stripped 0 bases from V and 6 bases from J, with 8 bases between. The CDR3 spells CASSVGGTDTQYF. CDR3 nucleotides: TGTGCCAGCAGCGTAGGCGGGACCGATACGCAGTATTTT.

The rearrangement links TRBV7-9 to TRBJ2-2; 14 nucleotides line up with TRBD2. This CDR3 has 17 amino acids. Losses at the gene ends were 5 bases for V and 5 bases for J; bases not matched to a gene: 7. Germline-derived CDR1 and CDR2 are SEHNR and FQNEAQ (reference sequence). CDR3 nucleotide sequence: TGTGCCAGCAGCCTGGGACTAGCGGGAGCAAATACCGGGGAGCTGTTTTTT. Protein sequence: CASSLGLAGANTGELFF.

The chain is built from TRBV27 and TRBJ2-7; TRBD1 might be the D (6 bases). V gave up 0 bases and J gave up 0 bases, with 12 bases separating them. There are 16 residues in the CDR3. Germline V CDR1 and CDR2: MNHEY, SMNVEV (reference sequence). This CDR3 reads CASSLSWGPSSYEQYF. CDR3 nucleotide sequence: TGTGCCAGCAGTTTATCGTGGGGGCCAAGCTCCTACGAGCAGTACTTC.

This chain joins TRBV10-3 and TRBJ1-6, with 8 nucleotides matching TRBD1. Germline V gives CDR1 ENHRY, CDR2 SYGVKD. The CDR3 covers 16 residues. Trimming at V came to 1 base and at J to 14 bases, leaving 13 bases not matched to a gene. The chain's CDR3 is CAISEWSGTGPSALHF. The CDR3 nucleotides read TGTGCCATCAGTGAGTGGTCCGGGACAGGCCCCTCGGCCCTCCACTTT.

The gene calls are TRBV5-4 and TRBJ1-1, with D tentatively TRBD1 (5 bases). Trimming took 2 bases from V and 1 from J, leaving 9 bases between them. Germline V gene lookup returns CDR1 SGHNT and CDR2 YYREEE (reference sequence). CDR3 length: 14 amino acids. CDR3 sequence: CASSFLTANTEAFF. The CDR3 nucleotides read TGTGCCAGCAGCTTCTTGACAGCGAACACTGAAGCTTTCTTT. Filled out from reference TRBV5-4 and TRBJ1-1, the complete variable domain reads ETGVTQSPTHLIKTRGQQVTLRCSSQSGHNTVSWYQQALGQGPQFIFQYYREEENGRGNFPPRFSGLQFPNYSSELNVNALELDDSALYLCASSFLTANTEAFFGQGTRLTVV.

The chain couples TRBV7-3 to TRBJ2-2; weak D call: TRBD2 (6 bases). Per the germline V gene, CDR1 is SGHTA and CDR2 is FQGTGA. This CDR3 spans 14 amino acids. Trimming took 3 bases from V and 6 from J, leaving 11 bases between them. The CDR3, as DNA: TGTGCCAGCAGCTTCGGGGGACCGGCCGGGGAGCTGTTTTTT. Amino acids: CASSFGGPAGELFF.

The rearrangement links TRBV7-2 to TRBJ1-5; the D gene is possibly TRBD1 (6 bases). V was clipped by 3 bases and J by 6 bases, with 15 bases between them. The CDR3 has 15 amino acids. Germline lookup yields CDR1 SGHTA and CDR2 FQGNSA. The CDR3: CASSLGPGGAQPQHF. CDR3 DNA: TGTGCCAGCAGCTTGGGACCCGGGGGGGCTCAGCCCCAGCATTTT.

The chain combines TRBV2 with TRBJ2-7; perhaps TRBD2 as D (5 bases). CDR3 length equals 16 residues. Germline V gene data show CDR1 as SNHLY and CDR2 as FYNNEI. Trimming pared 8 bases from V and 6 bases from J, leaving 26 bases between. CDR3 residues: CASRVSTLSGLREQYF. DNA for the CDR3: TGTGCCAGCCGTGTGTCAACCCTAAGCGGATTACGCGAGCAGTACTTC.

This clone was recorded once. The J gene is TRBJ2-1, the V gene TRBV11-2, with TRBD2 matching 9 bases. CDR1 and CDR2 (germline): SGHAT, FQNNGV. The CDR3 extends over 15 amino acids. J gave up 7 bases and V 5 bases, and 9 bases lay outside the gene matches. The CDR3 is CASSPVAGAGNEQFF. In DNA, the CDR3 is TGTGCCAGCAGCCCCGTAGCGGGAGCCGGGAATGAGCAGTTCTTC.

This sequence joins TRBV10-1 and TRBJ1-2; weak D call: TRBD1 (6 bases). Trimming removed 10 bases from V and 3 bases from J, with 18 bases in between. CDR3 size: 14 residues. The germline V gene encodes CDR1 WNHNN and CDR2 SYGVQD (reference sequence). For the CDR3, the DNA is TGCGCCATCCTCCCGTGTGCAGGGGACTATGGCTACACCTTC. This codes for CAILPCAGDYGYTF.

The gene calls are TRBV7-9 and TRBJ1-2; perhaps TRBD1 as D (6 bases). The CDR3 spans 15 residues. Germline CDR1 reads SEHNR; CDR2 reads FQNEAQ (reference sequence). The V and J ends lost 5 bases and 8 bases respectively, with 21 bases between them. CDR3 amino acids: CASSPTGLTSYGYTF. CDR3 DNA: TGTGCCAGCAGCCCTACAGGGTTAACCTCCTACGGCTACACCTTC.

The DNA for the CDR3 is TGTGCCAGCAGCCACGGAGGGGAGGGTTACTACGAGCAGTACTTC. It is translated as CASSHGGEGYYEQYF. The chain uses TRBV7-6 and TRBJ2-7, with 7 bases matching TRBD2. The CDR3 covers 15 residues. CDR1 and CDR2 from the germline V gene are SGHVS and FNYEAQ. V shed 5 bases, J shed 3 bases, and the junction held 10 bases outside the gene matches.

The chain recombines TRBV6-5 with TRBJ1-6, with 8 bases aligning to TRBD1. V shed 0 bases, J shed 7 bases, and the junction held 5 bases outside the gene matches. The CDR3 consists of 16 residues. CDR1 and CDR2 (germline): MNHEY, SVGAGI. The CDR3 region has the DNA TGTGCCAGCAGTTACTCAATCAGGGGGCGGAATTCACCCCTCCACTTT. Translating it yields CASSYSIRGRNSPLHF.

In nucleotides, the CDR3 is TGTGCCAGCAGAGTCAGACAGACCGGGGAGCTGTTTTTT. This sequence encodes CASRVRQTGELFF. The chain carries TRBV12-3 or TRBV12-4 and TRBJ2-2, with D tentatively TRBD1 (5 bases). V shed 6 bases and J shed 5 bases, with 10 bases lying between them. CDR3 length equals 13 residues.

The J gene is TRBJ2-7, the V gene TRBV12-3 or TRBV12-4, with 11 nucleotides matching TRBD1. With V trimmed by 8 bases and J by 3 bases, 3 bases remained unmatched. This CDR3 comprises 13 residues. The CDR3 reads CASRGTGGYEQYF. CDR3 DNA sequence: TGTGCCAGCCGCGGGACAGGGGGCTACGAGCAGTACTTC.

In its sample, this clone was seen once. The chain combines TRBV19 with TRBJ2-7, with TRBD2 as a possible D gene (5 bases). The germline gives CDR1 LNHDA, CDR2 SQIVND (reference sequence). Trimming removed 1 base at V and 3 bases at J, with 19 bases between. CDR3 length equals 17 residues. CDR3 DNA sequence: TGTGCCAGTAGTATAGGGGCTAGCAACCCGGGCATCTACGAGCAGTACTTC. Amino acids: CASSIGASNPGIYEQYF.

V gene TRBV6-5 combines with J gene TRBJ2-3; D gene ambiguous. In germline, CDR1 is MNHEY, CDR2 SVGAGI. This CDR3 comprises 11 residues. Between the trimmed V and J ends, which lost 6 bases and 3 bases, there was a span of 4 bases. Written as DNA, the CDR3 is TGTGCCAGCAGGAGGACAGATACGCAGTATTTT. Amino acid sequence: CASRRTDTQYF.

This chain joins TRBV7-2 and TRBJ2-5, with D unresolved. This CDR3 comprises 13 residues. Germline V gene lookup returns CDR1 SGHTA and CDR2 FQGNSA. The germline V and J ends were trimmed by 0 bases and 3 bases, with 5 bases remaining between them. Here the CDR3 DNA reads TGTGCCAGCAGCTTAGCCCCTAAAGAGACCCAGTACTTC. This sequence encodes CASSLAPKETQYF. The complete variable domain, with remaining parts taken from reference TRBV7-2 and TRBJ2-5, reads GAGVSQSPSNKVTEKGKDVELRCDPISGHTALYWYRQSLGQGLEFLIYFQGNSAPDKSGLPSDRFSAERTGGSVSTLTIQRTQQEDSAVYLCASSLAPKETQYFGPGTRLLVL.

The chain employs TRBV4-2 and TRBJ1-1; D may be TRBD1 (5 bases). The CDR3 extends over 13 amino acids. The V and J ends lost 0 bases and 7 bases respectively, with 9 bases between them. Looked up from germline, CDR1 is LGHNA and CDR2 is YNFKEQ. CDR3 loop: CASSQDRQGEAFF. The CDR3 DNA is TGTGCCAGCAGCCAAGATCGGCAGGGTGAAGCTTTCTTT.

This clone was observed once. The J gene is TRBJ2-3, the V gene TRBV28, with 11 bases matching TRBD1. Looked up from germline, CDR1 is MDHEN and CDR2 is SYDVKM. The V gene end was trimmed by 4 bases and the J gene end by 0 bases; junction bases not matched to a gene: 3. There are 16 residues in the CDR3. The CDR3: CASSSGQGVSTDTQYF. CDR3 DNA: TGTGCCAGCAGTTCGGGACAGGGGGTTAGCACAGATACGCAGTATTTT. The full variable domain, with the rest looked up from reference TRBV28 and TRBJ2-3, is DVKVTQSSRYLVKRTGEKVFLECVQDMDHENMFWYRQDPGLGLRLIYFSYDVKMKEKGDIPEGYSVSREKKERFSLILESASTNQTSMYLCASSSGQGVSTDTQYFGPGTRLTVL.

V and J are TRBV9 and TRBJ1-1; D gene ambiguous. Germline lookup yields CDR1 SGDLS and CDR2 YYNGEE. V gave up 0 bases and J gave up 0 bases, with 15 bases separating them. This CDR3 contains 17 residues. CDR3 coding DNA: TGTGCCAGCAGCGTAGAAGGGAGGTCAGCTATGAACACTGAAGCTTTCTTT. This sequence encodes CASSVEGRSAMNTEAFF.

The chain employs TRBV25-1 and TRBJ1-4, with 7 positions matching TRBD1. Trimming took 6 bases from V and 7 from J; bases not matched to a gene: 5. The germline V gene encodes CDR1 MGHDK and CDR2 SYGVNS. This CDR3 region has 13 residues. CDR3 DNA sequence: TGTGCCAGCAGCCAGGGGGTATCTGAAAAACTGTTTTTT. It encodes CASSQGVSEKLFF.

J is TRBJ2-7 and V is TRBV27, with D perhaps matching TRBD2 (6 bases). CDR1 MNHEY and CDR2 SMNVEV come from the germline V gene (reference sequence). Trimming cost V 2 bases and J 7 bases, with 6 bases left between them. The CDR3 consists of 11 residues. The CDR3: CASSLGGEQYF. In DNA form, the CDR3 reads TGTGCCAGCAGTTTAGGGGGGGAGCAGTACTTC.

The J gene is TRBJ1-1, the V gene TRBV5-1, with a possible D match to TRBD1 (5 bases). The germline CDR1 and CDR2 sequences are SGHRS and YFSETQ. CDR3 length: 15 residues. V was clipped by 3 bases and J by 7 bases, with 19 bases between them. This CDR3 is CASSSGRGGYGEAFF. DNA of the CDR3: TGCGCCAGCAGCTCGGGTAGGGGAGGCTACGGTGAAGCTTTCTTT.

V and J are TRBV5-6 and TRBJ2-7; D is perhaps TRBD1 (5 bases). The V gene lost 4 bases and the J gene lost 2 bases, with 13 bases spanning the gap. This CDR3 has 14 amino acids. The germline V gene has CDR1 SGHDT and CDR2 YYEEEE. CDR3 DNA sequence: TGTGCCAGCAGCCTGGGCCCAGGGACCTACGAGCAGTACTTC. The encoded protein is CASSLGPGTYEQYF.

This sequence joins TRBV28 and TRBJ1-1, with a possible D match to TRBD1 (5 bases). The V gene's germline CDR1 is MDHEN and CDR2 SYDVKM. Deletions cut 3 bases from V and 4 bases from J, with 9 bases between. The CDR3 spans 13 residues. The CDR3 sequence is CASSFGQVTEAFF. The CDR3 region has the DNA TGTGCCAGCAGTTTTGGACAAGTCACTGAAGCTTTCTTT.